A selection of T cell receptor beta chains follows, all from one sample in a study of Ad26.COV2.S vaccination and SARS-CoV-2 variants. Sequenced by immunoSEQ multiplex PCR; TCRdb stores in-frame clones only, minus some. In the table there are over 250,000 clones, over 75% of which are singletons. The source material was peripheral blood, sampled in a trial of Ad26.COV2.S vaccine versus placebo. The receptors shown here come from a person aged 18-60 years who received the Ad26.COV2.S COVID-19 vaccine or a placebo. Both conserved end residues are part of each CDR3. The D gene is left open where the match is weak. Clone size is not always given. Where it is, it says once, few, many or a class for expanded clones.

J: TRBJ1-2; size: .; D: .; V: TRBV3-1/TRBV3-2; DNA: TGTGCCAGCAGCCAAGATTCCGGGAAGAGACATGGCTACACCTTC; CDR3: CASSQDSGKRHGYTF
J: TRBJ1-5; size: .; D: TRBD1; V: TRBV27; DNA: TGTGCCAGCAGTTCCCGACCCGGACAGGGCAATCAGCCCCAGCATTTT; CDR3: CASSSRPGQGNQPQHF
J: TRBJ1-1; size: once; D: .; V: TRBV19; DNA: TGTGCCAGCCGACCTCCCCGGGGAGGGGGTCTGGACACTGAAGCTTTCTTT; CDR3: CASRPPRGGGLDTEAFF
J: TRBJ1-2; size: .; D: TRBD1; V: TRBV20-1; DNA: TGCAGTGCTAGTTTACAGGGGGCGTTCTATGGCTACACCTTC; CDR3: CSASLQGAFYGYTF
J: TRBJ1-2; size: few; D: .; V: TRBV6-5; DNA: TGTGCCAGCAGTTACTCTAGAAACTATGGCTACACCTTC; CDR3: CASSYSRNYGYTF
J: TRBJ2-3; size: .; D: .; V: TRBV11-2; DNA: TGTGCCAGCACCTCTGGGGCCAGGACAGATACGCAGTATTTT; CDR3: CASTSGARTDTQYF
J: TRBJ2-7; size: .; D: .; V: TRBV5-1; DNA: TGCGCCAGCAGCTTGGCCGAACCAGGGAGGGAGCAGTACTTC; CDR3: CASSLAEPGREQYF
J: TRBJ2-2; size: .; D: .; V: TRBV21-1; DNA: TGTGCCACCCTTGAGACAGGGAACACCGGGGAGCTGTTTTTT; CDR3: CATLETGNTGELFF
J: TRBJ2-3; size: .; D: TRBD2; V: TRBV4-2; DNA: TGTGCCAGCAGCCAAGTCCAGCGGGGGGGATACACAGATACGCAGTATTTT; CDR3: CASSQVQRGGYTDTQYF
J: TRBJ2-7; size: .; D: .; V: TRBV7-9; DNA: TGTGCCAGCAGCGCCTCCGGGGACGACGAGCAGTACTTC; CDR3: CASSASGDDEQYF
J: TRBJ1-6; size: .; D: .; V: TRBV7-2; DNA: TGTGCCAGCAGCTTAGAACACACGAATTCACCCCTCCACTTT; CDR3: CASSLEHTNSPLHF
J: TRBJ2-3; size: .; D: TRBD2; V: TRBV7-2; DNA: TGTGCCAGCAGCTTAGTGGGCAGCGGGGGGGCAAGAGATACGCAGTATTTT; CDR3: CASSLVGSGGARDTQYF
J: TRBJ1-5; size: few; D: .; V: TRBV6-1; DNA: TGTGCCAGCAGTGACCAGGATCAGCCCCAGCATTTT; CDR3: CASSDQDQPQHF
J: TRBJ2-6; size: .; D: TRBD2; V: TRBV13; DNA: TGTGCCAGCGGAGGACTAGCGGGAGCGGCTGGGGCCAACGTCCTGACTTTC; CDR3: CASGGLAGAAGANVLTF
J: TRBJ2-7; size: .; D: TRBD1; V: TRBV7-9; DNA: TGTGCCAGCAGCTCCGTGACAGGGACAGAGAGCTACGAGCAGTACTTC; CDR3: CASSSVTGTESYEQYF
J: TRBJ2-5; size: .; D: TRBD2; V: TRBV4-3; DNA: TGCGCCAGCAGCCGGAACGGGGGGTCTCTGGAGACCCAGTACTTC; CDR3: CASSRNGGSLETQYF
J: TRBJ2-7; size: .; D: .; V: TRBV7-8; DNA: TGTGCCAGCAAGCTCGGGCGGCAGTCCTACGAGCAGTACTTC; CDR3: CASKLGRQSYEQYF
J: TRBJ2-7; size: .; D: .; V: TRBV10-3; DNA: TGTGCCATCAGGCGGGATTACGAGCAGTACTTC; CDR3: CAIRRDYEQYF
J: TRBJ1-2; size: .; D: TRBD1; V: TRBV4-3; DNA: TGCGCCAGCAGCGGGGACAGCCTCTTTAACTATGGCTACACCTTC; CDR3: CASSGDSLFNYGYTF
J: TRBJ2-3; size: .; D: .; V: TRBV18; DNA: TGTGCCAGCTCACGAACGACCGATACGCAGTATTTT; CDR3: CASSRTTDTQYF
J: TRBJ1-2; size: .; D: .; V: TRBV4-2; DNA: TGTGCCAGCAGCCAAGACAAGGAACCCTATGGCTACACCTTC; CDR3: CASSQDKEPYGYTF
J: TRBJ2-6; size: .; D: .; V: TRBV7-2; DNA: TGTGCCAGCAGCTTCTCTAGCATTTCTGGGGCCAACGTCCTGACTTTC; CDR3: CASSFSSISGANVLTF
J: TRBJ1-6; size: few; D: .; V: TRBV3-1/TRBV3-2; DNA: TGTGCCAGCAGCCAAGATGGGCAGGCGAGCTCCTATAATTCACCCCTCCACTTT; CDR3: CASSQDGQASSYNSPLHF